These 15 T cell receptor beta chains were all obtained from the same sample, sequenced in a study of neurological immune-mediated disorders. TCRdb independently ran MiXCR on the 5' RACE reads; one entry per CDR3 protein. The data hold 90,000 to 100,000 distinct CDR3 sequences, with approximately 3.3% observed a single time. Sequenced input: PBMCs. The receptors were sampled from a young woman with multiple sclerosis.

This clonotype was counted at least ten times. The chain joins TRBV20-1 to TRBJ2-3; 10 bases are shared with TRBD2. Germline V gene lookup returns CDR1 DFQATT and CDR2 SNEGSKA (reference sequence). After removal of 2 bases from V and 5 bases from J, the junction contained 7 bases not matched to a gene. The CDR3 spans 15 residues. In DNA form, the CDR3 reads TGCAGTGCTAGATCCCTAGCGGGGGCGGAAGATACGCAGTATTTT. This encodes CSARSLAGAEDTQYF.

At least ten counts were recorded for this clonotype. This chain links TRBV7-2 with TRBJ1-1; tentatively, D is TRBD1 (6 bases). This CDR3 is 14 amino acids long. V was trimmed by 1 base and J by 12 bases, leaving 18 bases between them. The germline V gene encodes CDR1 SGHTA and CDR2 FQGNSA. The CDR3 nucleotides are TGTGCCAGCAGCTTAGACGGGACACCCCCCGAATCTTTCTTT. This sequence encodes CASSLDGTPPESFF.

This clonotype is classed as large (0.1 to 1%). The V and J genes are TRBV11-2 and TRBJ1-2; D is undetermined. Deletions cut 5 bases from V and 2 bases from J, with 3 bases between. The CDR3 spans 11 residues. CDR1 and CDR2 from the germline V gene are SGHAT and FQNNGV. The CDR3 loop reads CASSPNYGYTF. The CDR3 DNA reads TGTGCCAGCAGCCCGAACTATGGCTACACCTTC. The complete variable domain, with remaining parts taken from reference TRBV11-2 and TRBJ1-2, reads EAGVAQSPRYKIIEKRQSVAFWCNPISGHATLYWYQQILGQGPKLLIQFQNNGVVDDSQLPKDRFSAERLKGVDSTLKIQPAKLEDSAVYLCASSPNYGYTFGSGTRLTVV.

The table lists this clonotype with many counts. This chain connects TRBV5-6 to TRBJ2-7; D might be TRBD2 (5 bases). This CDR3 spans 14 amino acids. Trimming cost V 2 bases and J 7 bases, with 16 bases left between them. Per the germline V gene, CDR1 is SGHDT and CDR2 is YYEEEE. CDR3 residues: CASSFPDGREEQYF. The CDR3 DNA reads TGTGCCAGCAGCTTTCCGGACGGCCGGGAAGAGCAGTACTTC. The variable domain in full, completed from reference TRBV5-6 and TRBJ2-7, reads DAGVTQSPTHLIKTRGQQVTLRCSPKSGHDTVSWYQQALGQGPQFIFQYYEEEERQRGNFPDRFSGHQFPNYSSELNVNALLLGDSALYLCASSFPDGREEQYFGPGTRLTVT.

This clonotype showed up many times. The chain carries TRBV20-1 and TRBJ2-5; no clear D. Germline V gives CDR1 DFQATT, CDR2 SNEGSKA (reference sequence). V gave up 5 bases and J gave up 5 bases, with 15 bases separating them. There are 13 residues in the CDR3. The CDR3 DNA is TGCAGTGCTGGGCCCCGGTTAGGGGAGACCCAGTACTTC. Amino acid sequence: CSAGPRLGETQYF.

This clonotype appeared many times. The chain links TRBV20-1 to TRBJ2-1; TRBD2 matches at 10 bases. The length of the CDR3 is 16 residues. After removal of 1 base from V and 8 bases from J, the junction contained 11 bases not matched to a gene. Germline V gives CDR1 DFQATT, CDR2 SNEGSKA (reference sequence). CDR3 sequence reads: CSARAPSGGTGDEQFF. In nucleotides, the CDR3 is TGCAGTGCTAGAGCCCCTAGCGGGGGCACAGGGGATGAGCAGTTCTTC.

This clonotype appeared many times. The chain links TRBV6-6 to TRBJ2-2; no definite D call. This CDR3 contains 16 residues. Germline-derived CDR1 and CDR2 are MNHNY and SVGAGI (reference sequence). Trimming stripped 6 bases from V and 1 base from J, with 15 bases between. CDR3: CASSDRVALNTGELFF. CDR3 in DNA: TGTGCCAGCAGCGATCGGGTGGCGCTGAACACCGGGGAGCTGTTTTTT.

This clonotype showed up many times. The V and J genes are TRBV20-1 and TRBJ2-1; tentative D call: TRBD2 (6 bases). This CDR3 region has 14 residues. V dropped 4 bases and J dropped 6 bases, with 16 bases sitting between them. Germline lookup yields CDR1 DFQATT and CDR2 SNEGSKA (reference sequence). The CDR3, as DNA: TGCAGTGCTATTAGGGACTTAGGGCTCAATGAGCAGTTCTTC. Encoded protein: CSAIRDLGLNEQFF.

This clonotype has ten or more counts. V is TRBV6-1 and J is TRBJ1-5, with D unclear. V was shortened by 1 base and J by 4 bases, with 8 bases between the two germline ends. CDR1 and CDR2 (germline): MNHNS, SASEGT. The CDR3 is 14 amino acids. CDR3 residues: CASSEVWSNQPQHF. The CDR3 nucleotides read TGTGCCAGCAGTGAAGTCTGGTCGAATCAGCCCCAGCATTTT.

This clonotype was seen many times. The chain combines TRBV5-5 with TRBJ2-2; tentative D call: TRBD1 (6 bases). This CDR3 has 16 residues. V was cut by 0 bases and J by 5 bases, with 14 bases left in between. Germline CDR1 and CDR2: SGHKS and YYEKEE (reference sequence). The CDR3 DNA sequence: TGTGCCAGCAGCTTGGGTGACAGGAGATTGACCGGGGAGCTGTTTTTT. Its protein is CASSLGDRRLTGELFF.

The CDR3 DNA reads TGTGCCAGTAACCGACAGTTTCGAAATTCACCCCTCCACTTT. Its translation: CASNRQFRNSPLHF. The V and J genes are TRBV19 and TRBJ1-6, with TRBD1 as a possible D gene (5 bases). This CDR3 has 14 residues. The germline CDR1 and CDR2 sequences are LNHDA and SQIVND (reference sequence). V was trimmed by 7 bases and J by 7 bases, leaving 14 bases between them. Full variable domain (missing parts from reference TRBV19 and TRBJ1-6): DGGITQSPKYLFRKEGQNVTLSCEQNLNHDAMYWYRQDPGQGLRLIYYSQIVNDFQKGDIAEGYSVSREKKESFPLTVTSAQKNPTAFYLCASNRQFRNSPLHFGNGTRLTVT.

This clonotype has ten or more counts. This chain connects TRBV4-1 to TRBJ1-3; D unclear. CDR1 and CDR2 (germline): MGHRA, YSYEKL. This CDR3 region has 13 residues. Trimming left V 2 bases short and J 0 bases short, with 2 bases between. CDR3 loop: CASSQHSGNTIYF. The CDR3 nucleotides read TGCGCCAGCAGCCAACACTCTGGAAACACCATATATTTT.

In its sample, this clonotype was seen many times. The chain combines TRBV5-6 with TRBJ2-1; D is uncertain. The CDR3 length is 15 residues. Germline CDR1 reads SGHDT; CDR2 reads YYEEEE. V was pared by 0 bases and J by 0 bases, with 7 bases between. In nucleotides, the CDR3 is TGTGCCAGCAGCTTGGACGGATTCTCCTACAATGAGCAGTTCTTC. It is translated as CASSLDGFSYNEQFF.

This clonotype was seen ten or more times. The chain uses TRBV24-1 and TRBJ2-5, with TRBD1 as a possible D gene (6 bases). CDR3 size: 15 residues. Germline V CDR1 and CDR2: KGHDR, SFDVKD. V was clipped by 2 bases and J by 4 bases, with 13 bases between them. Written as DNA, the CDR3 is TGTGCCACCAGTGATTCAAGGAGAGGGGGAGAGACCCAGTACTTC. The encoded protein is CATSDSRRGGETQYF.

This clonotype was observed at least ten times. The CDR3 spells CASSLGGPNQPQHF. CDR3 bases: TGTGCCAGCAGCTTAGGTGGACCGAATCAGCCCCAGCATTTT. The chain uses TRBV13 and TRBJ1-5, with no clear D. The CDR3 is 14 amino acids. Germline V gives CDR1 PRHDT, CDR2 FYEKMQ (reference sequence). V was clipped by 0 bases and J by 4 bases, with 7 bases between them.